A single sample is the source of the 18 T cell receptor beta chains below, sequenced in a study of T cell responses to AZD1222 COVID-19 vaccine. The repertoire was sequenced with immunoSEQ multiplex PCR; TCRdb's copy has only in-frame clones and lacks some. The repertoire holds 150,000 to 190,000 clones, with 90% to 95% as singletons. Sequencing was performed on peripheral blood, taken 28 days after the second AZD1222 dose. The receptors stem from an adult who received the AZD1222 COVID-19 vaccine.

J is TRBJ1-1 and V is TRBV5-5; D uncertain. The CDR3 is 14 residues long. Germline lookup yields CDR1 SGHKS and CDR2 YYEKEE (reference sequence). The V end was cut by 3 bases, the J end by 1 base, with 10 bases between. The chain's CDR3 is CASSSWVGNTEAFF. In DNA, the CDR3 is TGTGCCAGCAGCTCGTGGGTGGGGAACACTGAAGCTTTCTTT.

The chain employs TRBV9 and TRBJ2-3; maybe TRBD2 (5 bases). Germline V gives CDR1 SGDLS, CDR2 YYNGEE. Trimming removed 0 bases from V and 5 bases from J, with 7 bases in between. The CDR3 loop spans 13 amino acids. The CDR3 loop is CASSVEDLDTQYF. In DNA, the CDR3 is TGTGCCAGCAGCGTAGAGGACTTAGATACGCAGTATTTT.

This sequence joins TRBV3-1 (or the pseudogene TRBV3-2) and TRBJ1-1; D is ambiguous. CDR3 size: 14 residues. V lost 2 bases, J lost 4 bases, and 11 bases lay in between. The V gene's germline CDR1 is LGHDT and CDR2 YNNKEL (reference sequence). CDR3 nucleotide sequence: TGTGCCAGCAGCCAATTTAAGTTAGCCACTGAAGCTTTCTTT. Translation: CASSQFKLATEAFF.

The chain recombines TRBV27 with TRBJ1-5; TRBD1 matches at 10 bases. CDR1 MNHEY and CDR2 SMNVEV come from the germline V gene (reference sequence). The CDR3 has 16 amino acids. With V trimmed by 5 bases and J by 4 bases, 8 bases remained unmatched. The CDR3 DNA sequence: TGTGCCAGCAGTCCCCGCGGACAGGGGGGTAATCAGCCCCAGCATTTT. It translates to CASSPRGQGGNQPQHF.

The genes are TRBV14 and TRBJ2-7; D gene ambiguous. Germline CDR1 reads SGHDN; CDR2 reads FVKESK. The ends were cut back, 4 bases at V and 3 bases at J, with 16 bases in the middle. CDR3 size: 15 residues. CDR3 in amino acids: CASSPLSTSGYEQYF. CDR3 nucleotides: TGTGCCAGCAGCCCCCTCTCGACTTCGGGCTACGAGCAGTACTTC. The complete variable domain, with remaining parts taken from reference TRBV14 and TRBJ2-7, reads EAGVTQFPSHSVIEKGQTVTLRCDPISGHDNLYWYRRVMGKEIKFLLHFVKESKQDESGMPNNRFLAERTGGTYSTLKVQPAELEDSGVYFCASSPLSTSGYEQYFGPGTRLTVT.

V usage is TRBV30 and J usage is TRBJ1-6; D remains ambiguous. V dropped 4 bases and J dropped 5 bases, with 6 bases sitting between them. This CDR3 is built from 12 residues. Germline V lookup: CDR1 GTSNPN, CDR2 SVGIG (reference sequence). CDR3 amino acids: CAWNFNNSPLHF. The CDR3 DNA follows: TGTGCCTGGAACTTCAATAATTCACCCCTCCACTTT.

The chain employs TRBV5-6 and TRBJ2-5, with 8 positions matching TRBD1. Germline V gene sequence: CDR1 SGHDT, CDR2 YYEEEE. J was trimmed by 1 base and V by 3 bases; bases with no gene match: 8. The CDR3 runs to 16 residues. CDR3 sequence reads: CASSSGQGLFQETQYF. CDR3 coding DNA: TGTGCCAGCAGCTCCGGACAGGGTCTCTTCCAAGAGACCCAGTACTTC.

In this sample, this clone turned up once. The V call is TRBV9, the J call TRBJ2-3; 8 positions agree with TRBD2. Germline CDR1 SGDLS, CDR2 YYNGEE. Unmatched junction bases numbered 8, after V lost 0 bases and J lost 2 bases. This CDR3 has 17 residues. The CDR3 nucleotides read TGTGCCAGCAGCGTAGGATTGGTTAGCGGGGTCACAGATACGCAGTATTTT. It translates to CASSVGLVSGVTDTQYF. The full variable domain, in which reference TRBV9 and TRBJ2-3 provide the parts outside the CDR3, is DSGVTQTPKHLITATGQRVTLRCSPRSGDLSVYWYQQSLDQGLQFLIQYYNGEERAKGNILERFSAQQFPDLHSELNLSSLELGDSALYFCASSVGLVSGVTDTQYFGPGTRLTVL.

The chain has TRBV9 and TRBJ1-1; D gene unclear. The CDR3 spans 14 residues. Trimming left V 0 bases short and J 3 bases short, with 9 bases between. The V gene's germline CDR1 is SGDLS and CDR2 YYNGEE. As DNA, the CDR3 is TGTGCCAGCAGCGTAGAGGGAAGGGACACTGAAGCTTTCTTT. The encoded protein is CASSVEGRDTEAFF.

The chain employs TRBV12-5 and TRBJ1-3; 8 nucleotides line up with TRBD1. The germline gives CDR1 LGHNT, CDR2 FRNRAP. Unmatched junction bases numbered 11, after V lost 3 bases and J lost 4 bases. The length of the CDR3 is 17 residues. CDR3 protein: CASGFGQGKIEGNTIYF. The CDR3 nucleotides are TGTGCTAGTGGTTTTGGACAGGGCAAAATAGAGGGAAACACCATATATTTT.

This chain connects TRBV3-1 (or the pseudogene TRBV3-2) to TRBJ1-2, with 12 bases matching TRBD1. V lost 8 bases to trimming and J lost 8 bases; unmatched junction nucleotides: 6. This CDR3 has 13 amino acids. Looked up from germline, CDR1 is LGHDT and CDR2 is YNNKEL (reference sequence). The CDR3, as DNA: TGTGCCAGCGGGGGACAGGGGGCGTGGGGCTACACCTTC. This gives the protein CASGGQGAWGYTF.

This chain connects TRBV5-1 to TRBJ2-1; D is possibly TRBD1 (6 bases). Trimming took 0 bases from V and 7 from J, leaving 8 bases between them. The germline V gene has CDR1 SGHRS and CDR2 YFSETQ. This CDR3 contains 13 residues. The CDR3 DNA follows: TGCGCCAGCAGCTTGGGGGGGCGGAATGAGCAGTTCTTC. Protein: CASSLGGRNEQFF.

The V and J genes are TRBV15 and TRBJ1-4; D is ambiguous. Trimming took off 5 bases at V and 8 bases at J, with 18 bases between the two ends. The germline V gene encodes CDR1 LNHNV and CDR2 YYDKDF (reference sequence). CDR3 size: 15 residues. The CDR3, as DNA: TGTGCCACCAGCGGCAGGTCCCTAGGAGGCGAAAAACTGTTTTTT. This codes for CATSGRSLGGEKLFF.

The chain recombines TRBV20-1 with TRBJ2-4, with D perhaps TRBD1 or TRBD2 (5 bases each). Germline V lookup: CDR1 DFQATT, CDR2 SNEGSKA (reference sequence). V gave up 3 bases and J gave up 5 bases, with 8 bases separating them. The CDR3 extends over 12 amino acids. The CDR3 nucleotides read TGCAGTGCTAGTTTGGGACAAAACATTCAGTACTTC. As protein: CSASLGQNIQYF.

The J gene is TRBJ1-5, the V gene TRBV10-3; 7 bases map to TRBD1. The trim removed 4 bases at V and 5 bases at J, leaving 8 bases unmatched. The CDR3 is made up of 15 amino acids. Germline V lookup: CDR1 ENHRY, CDR2 SYGVKD. The CDR3 sequence: CAISASGTAYQPQHF. DNA of the CDR3: TGTGCCATCAGTGCCTCCGGGACAGCATATCAGCCCCAGCATTTT.

The chain joins TRBV15 to TRBJ1-4; D unclear. The CDR3 consists of 15 residues. The ends were cut back, 0 bases at V and 6 bases at J, with 11 bases in the middle. Germline V lookup: CDR1 LNHNV, CDR2 YYDKDF (reference sequence). The DNA of the CDR3 is TGTGCCACCAGCAGAGATTTCCAGATATATGAAAAACTGTTTTTT. Amino acid sequence: CATSRDFQIYEKLFF.

The rearrangement uses TRBV5-1 and TRBJ2-1, with TRBD2 matching over 16 bases. Trimming cost V 4 bases and J 9 bases; bases outside gene matches: 7. The CDR3 extends over 16 amino acids. CDR1 is SGHRS, CDR2 YFSETQ, per germline. The CDR3 region is CASSPEGTSGRGEQFF. CDR3 nucleotides: TGCGCCAGCAGCCCGGAAGGGACTAGCGGGAGGGGTGAGCAGTTCTTC.

This chain uses TRBV11-3 with TRBJ1-1; D gene unclear. The length of the CDR3 is 15 residues. Trimming removed 11 bases from V and 0 bases from J, with 19 bases in between. Germline lookup yields CDR1 SGHNT and CDR2 YENEEA. The CDR3 DNA is TGTGCCGCGCGCGGGCCCCGGACGGTGAACACTGAAGCTTTCTTT. The encoded protein is CAARGPRTVNTEAFF.